This T cell receptor (beta chain) appears in the sequencing data of a study of cytomegalovirus exposure and HLA in healthy donors (TCRdb year 2017). Regarding the study in general: An earlier analysis of some 500 of the donors reported 250 to 350 Gb of sequence data and 117 million unique TCR beta sequences from 150 million to 200 million T cells. The study used immunosequencing to profile the T cell repertoires of approximately 640 subjects and linked those repertoires to cytomegalovirus serostatus. An early release covering roughly 600 HLA-typed donors comprised approximately 300 gigabases of sequencing data and approximately 80 million unique TCR sequences. Donor age, sex, ethnicity and CMV serostatus were collected together with the repertoire data. The number of typed donors differed by locus: roughly 629-640 for A, B, C, DRB1 and DQB1; some 500 for DQA1; 606 for DPA1; and around 490 for DPB1. In addition to the first cohort of 650 to 750 subjects, a separate validation cohort of around 110 different subjects was used. Of the 300 to 400 genotyped donors, approximately 82% fell in the genetic ancestry cluster associated with self-reported Caucasian donors. The later analysis used no new phenotypic data to find candidate immune exposures, relying instead on TCR beta sequences and their occurrence across donors. Every discovery cohort repertoire had been produced on one sequencing platform. The study aimed to test whether signatures of past pathogen exposure could be identified by cataloging public T cell receptors. A later genetic analysis took genome-wide SNP genotypes for about 55% of the 666 donors and used that subset as a discovery cohort. An earlier analysis of approximately 580 of the donors used high-throughput TCR beta sequencing to judge whether each TCR beta V gene segment behaved as functional or pseudogenic. To predict cytomegalovirus infection status, the study combined high-throughput TCR immunosequencing, statistical association of individual TCRs with disease status, and machine learning. Among some 410 genotyped donors of the cohort, an average of approximately 240,000 unique TCR beta nucleotide sequences was sequenced per donor, of which about 18% were non-productive. In a later analysis, previously published TCR beta repertoires from hundreds of donors were re-analyzed and high-resolution HLA genotyping was added so that TCR occurrence patterns could be studied. HLA typing covered class I and class II loci at four-digit resolution. Five DR-DQ haplotypes were treated as single units for association and clustering because of strong linkage in the cohort. Broad study findings and their caveats: Specific HLA alleles were associated with 15,000 to 20,000 TCR beta sequences at a false discovery rate of 0.05 in a later analysis. CMV serostatus was the only immune exposure information available for the cohort. A later genetic analysis reported fewer N-insertions in productive TCRs among donors in an Asian-associated ancestry cluster than the roughly 690-donor mean. In a later genetic analysis, a missense DCLRE1C variant was associated with V-gene and J-gene trimming of TCR beta chains, and the association was replicated in an independent cohort. The study listed 150 to 200 TCR beta chains as associated with cytomegalovirus. Linkage disequilibrium might explain the correlated functional status among segregating V segments, but an unknown experimental factor could not be ruled out. While some public TCRs were present in many individuals, most TCR sequences turned up only very rarely across donors. Because HLA typing was missing for some donors at each locus, association tests included only the typed subset. Because the 87-base-pair reads could not distinguish some IMGT-functional V segments, including TRBV6-2 and TRBV6-3, those segments were excluded. Because counts were too low, 15 to 20 rarely observed V segments, including chromosome 9 orphons, were excluded from the earlier analysis of 500 to 700 of the donors. The presence/absence analyses assumed that sequencing depth was roughly uniform across donors, and that assumption may not be true. The authors suggested that the approach could potentially be extended to other disease states and immunological phenotypes. In an earlier analysis of approximately 590 of the donors, most TCR beta V segments appeared in productive rearrangements about 90% or about 30% of the time, broadly matching IMGT annotations. A cluster of highly shared sequence variants was judged likely to represent a technical artifact of the sequencing pipeline. Strong co-occurrence of HLA alleles, especially DR and DQ, made assigning TCR associations to individual alleles difficult. In a later analysis, HLA-associated TCR beta chains showed more clonal expansion and lower generation probabilities than non-associated chains that were equally common. In a later analysis, the rate of TCR association differed among HLA loci, with DRB1 alleles having the most associated TCRs and HLA-C alleles having the fewest. A later analysis reported that several top co-occurrence clusters appeared linked to parvovirus B19, influenza, CMV and Epstein-Barr virus. This cohort had only TCR beta chains sequenced, and the lack of alpha or paired-chain data limited which features could be detected. Three of the identified cytomegalovirus-associated TCR beta chains were confirmed in vitro to be specific for cytomegalovirus antigens. The classifier was reported to diagnose cytomegalovirus status with high specificity and sensitivity in both the original cohort and the validation cohort. A further reported finding was that TCR beta sequences accurately predicted the HLA-A and HLA-B alleles for most subjects in the first cohort. In a later analysis, most CMV-associated TCR beta chains were found to appear HLA-restricted, with HLA associations seemingly driven largely by CMV exposure.

Library preparation was by the immunoSEQ multiplex PCR assay. A mixture of 60 forward primers for TCR Vbeta segments and 13 reverse primers for TCR Jbeta segments was used in the multiplex PCR. Amplification of the CDR3 region of rearranged TCR beta genes was performed with a multiplex PCR assay on genomic DNA. Amplified TCR beta libraries were sequenced as 87-base-pair reads on the Illumina HiSeq System. The authors processed their data as follows. In a later analysis, tens of millions of unique TCR beta chains were counted across the 500 to 700 repertoires, and around 10 million of these chains were shared by at least two donors. Raw reads were error-corrected and collapsed into unique sequences by a nearest-neighbor algorithm in which closely related sequences were merged to remove PCR and sequencing errors. To assign V, D and J gene segments, CDR3 sequences were aligned to IMGT reference sequences. Each retained sequence needed at least a six-nucleotide match to both a V gene segment and a J gene segment. A rearrangement counted as productive if the CDR3 had no stop codons and remained in frame with V and J, and every other rearrangement counted as non-productive. Following IMGT convention, CDR3 was defined as the stretch from the second conserved V-encoded cysteine up to the conserved J-encoded phenylalanine. The earlier analysis of roughly 590 of the donors excluded any sequence lacking an unambiguous match to a single V gene segment. In an earlier analysis of 500 to 750 of the donors, V segments were called functional above 56.7% productive rearrangements and were called segregating when the between-donor standard deviation exceeded 5%. A statistical classification framework was built to diagnose cytomegalovirus status from the catalog of TCR beta chain sequences. A later analysis assigned V and J genes by comparing TCR nucleotide sequences with IMGT/GENE-DB human TR gene sequences. A later analysis assigned CDR3 sequences and most-parsimonious VDJ recombination scenarios with the TCRdist pipeline. In a later analysis, every TCR beta chain was defined by the combination of its CDR3 amino acid sequence and its V-gene family, and reads without a unique V-gene family were dropped. In a later analysis, 450 to 600 highly shared, low-generation-probability nucleotide sequences were removed to address suspected cross-contamination and a sequencing artifact. A later analysis calculated a clonal expansion index for each public chain from normalized within-repertoire ranks of inferred template counts. Generation probabilities in a later analysis came from a VDJ recombination model fitted to out-of-frame rearrangements, and those results were checked against IGoR. A later analysis scored TCR-TCR, TCR-HLA and TCR-CMV co-occurrence with hypergeometric tests, applying a repertoire-size bias correction to TCR pairs. In a later analysis, false discovery rates were estimated by permuting HLA or CMV assignments 20 times. In a later analysis, co-occurring TCRs were grouped using DBSCAN, with TCRdist sequence similarity added in when clustering inside HLA-allele-positive subsets. Repertoires with fewer than 30,000 or more than 120,000 public chains, plus five repertoires with anomalous nucleotide sharing, were excluded from co-occurrence clustering. As stored in TCRdb, this immuneACCESS dataset retains in-frame rearrangements with V and J assigned. A fraction of the clones does not appear; measured against another copy, unresolved V genes explain less than half of the discrepancy, and the remainder lacks a known reason. V, J and clone size were drawn from that table, and D and trimming were deduced from the DNA. A total of over 100,000 clones appear in this sample, 55% to 80% of them only once. Less than 3% of the sample goes to the ten largest clones.

The germline V end is reduced by 5 bases and the J end by 6 bases; junction bases left unmatched: 4. Counted from cysteine to phenylalanine, this CDR3 has 12 amino acids. Only the CDR3 DNA stays, 36 bases, in frame from base 1. CDR1 and CDR2, looked up from the germline V gene, are SQVTM and ANQGSEA. This clone was detected only once. Its antigen remains unidentified. No much larger clone exists at a distance of one base, and base qualities are not known. In total, roughly 710 healthy bone marrow donors made up the cohort. At the time of sampling, every cohort member was nominally healthy, though immune exposures that went unrecorded were likely present. The donor was CMV seronegative and belonged to the group of around 350 seronegative cohort members. A peripheral blood sample was provided by each donor, and peripheral blood mononuclear cells were used for TCR beta sequencing. The Qiagen DNeasy Blood Extraction Kit was used to extract genomic DNA from the blood cell samples.

The sequence links TRBV29-1 to TRBJ2-4; 7 central bases correspond to TRBD1. This sequence was found in a woman aged 40 to 50 in good health and CMV-seronegative. The sequencing input was PBMCs. The CDR3 region has the sequence CSVLSGGNIQYF. The DNA is TGCAGCGTTTTATCAGGGGGAAACATTCAGTACTTC. The CDR3, completed at both ends by the reference TRBV29-1 and TRBJ2-4 genes, gives the full variable domain SAVISQKPSRDICQRGTSLTIQCQVDSQVTMMFWYRQQPGQSLTLIATANQGSEATYESGFVIDKFPISRPNLTFSTLTVSNMSPEDSSIYLCSVLSGGNIQYFGAGTRLSVL.